This is a list of T cell receptor beta chains from one sample in a study of shared clonotypes between healthy human individuals. Here immunoSEQ multiplex PCR was the method, and the copy in TCRdb shows in-frame clones only, minus some. The top ten hold about 0.11% of the sample, which has 500,000 to 700,000 clones, approximately 95% seen once. The sample was naive CD8+ T cells sorted from blood. Receptors originate from a woman in her twenties or thirties in good health. The CDR3 runs from the conserved cysteine through the conserved F or W. A D gene is named only where the DNA matches it firmly.

j_call: TRBJ2-7
d_call: .
v_call: TRBV7-9
cdr3_aa: CASSPPREDEQYF
cdr3_nt: TGTGCCAGCAGCCCCCCGCGAGAGGACGAGCAGTACTTC

j_call: TRBJ2-7
d_call: .
v_call: TRBV27
cdr3_aa: CASSPGPYAQYF
cdr3_nt: TGTGCCAGCAGTCCGGGTCCCTACGCGCAGTACTTC

j_call: TRBJ2-3
d_call: TRBD2
v_call: TRBV10-3
cdr3_aa: CAISEAGTSGRADTQYF
cdr3_nt: TGTGCCATCAGTGAGGCCGGGACTAGCGGGAGAGCAGATACGCAGTATTTT

j_call: TRBJ1-2
d_call: .
v_call: TRBV9
cdr3_aa: CASSGEKNGYTF
cdr3_nt: TGTGCCAGCAGCGGGGAGAAGAACGGCTACACCTTC

j_call: TRBJ2-7
d_call: TRBD1
v_call: TRBV27
cdr3_aa: CASGLPGQGSYEQYF
cdr3_nt: TGTGCCAGCGGACTTCCGGGACAGGGATCCTACGAGCAGTACTTC

j_call: TRBJ2-7
d_call: .
v_call: TRBV4-2
cdr3_aa: CASSQDSTGKYYEQYF
cdr3_nt: TGTGCCAGCAGCCAAGACTCAACAGGGAAATACTACGAGCAGTACTTC

j_call: TRBJ2-7
d_call: TRBD2
v_call: TRBV19
cdr3_aa: CASSIELADSYEQYF
cdr3_nt: TGTGCCAGTAGTATTGAACTAGCGGATTCCTACGAGCAGTACTTC

j_call: TRBJ2-3
d_call: .
v_call: TRBV21-1
cdr3_aa: CASSKVTTASGSTDTQYF
cdr3_nt: TGTGCCAGCAGCAAGGTAACTACGGCTAGCGGGAGCACAGATACGCAGTATTTT

j_call: TRBJ1-1
d_call: .
v_call: TRBV5-6
cdr3_aa: CASSSGLGNTEAFF
cdr3_nt: TGTGCCAGCAGCTCAGGGCTGGGGAACACTGAAGCTTTCTTT

j_call: TRBJ2-7
d_call: .
v_call: TRBV7-6
cdr3_aa: CASSLLQGAGGSYEQYF
cdr3_nt: TGTGCCAGCAGCTTACTGCAGGGTGCCGGGGGCTCCTACGAGCAGTACTTC

j_call: TRBJ2-7
d_call: .
v_call: TRBV19
cdr3_aa: CASSTDPFHEQYF
cdr3_nt: TGTGCCAGTAGTACCGACCCCTTTCACGAGCAGTACTTC

j_call: TRBJ2-1
d_call: TRBD2
v_call: TRBV28
cdr3_aa: CASSLWGTSSYNEQFF
cdr3_nt: TGTGCCAGCAGTTTATGGGGGACTAGCTCCTACAATGAGCAGTTCTTC

j_call: TRBJ2-7
d_call: .
v_call: TRBV9
cdr3_aa: CASSPPLGEDYEQYF
cdr3_nt: TGTGCCAGCAGCCCCCCACTAGGAGAGGACTACGAGCAGTACTTC

j_call: TRBJ2-7
d_call: .
v_call: TRBV7-8
cdr3_aa: CASSHDSGTTYEQYF
cdr3_nt: TGTGCCAGCAGCCACGATTCGGGGACGACCTACGAGCAGTACTTC

j_call: TRBJ2-1
d_call: TRBD2
v_call: TRBV5-4
cdr3_aa: CASSSVVAGGNEQFF
cdr3_nt: TGTGCCAGCAGCTCAGTTGTCGCGGGGGGCAATGAGCAGTTCTTC

j_call: TRBJ2-2
d_call: .
v_call: TRBV19
cdr3_aa: CATTGPRNTGELFF
cdr3_nt: TGTGCCACCACGGGACCTCGGAACACCGGGGAGCTGTTTTTT

j_call: TRBJ2-1
d_call: .
v_call: TRBV25-1
cdr3_aa: CASRDRYNEQFF
cdr3_nt: TGTGCCAGCAGAGACAGGTACAATGAGCAGTTCTTC

j_call: TRBJ2-7
d_call: .
v_call: TRBV28
cdr3_aa: CASRGSYEQYF
cdr3_nt: TGTGCCAGCAGAGGCTCCTACGAGCAGTACTTC

j_call: TRBJ1-2
d_call: .
v_call: TRBV5-4
cdr3_aa: CASSPKGPRNLANYGYTF
cdr3_nt: TGTGCCAGCAGCCCAAAGGGACCGCGAAATTTAGCTAACTATGGCTACACCTTC

j_call: TRBJ2-1
d_call: .
v_call: TRBV2
cdr3_aa: CASRDGGGNEQFF
cdr3_nt: TGTGCCAGCAGAGACGGCGGTGGCAATGAGCAGTTCTTC